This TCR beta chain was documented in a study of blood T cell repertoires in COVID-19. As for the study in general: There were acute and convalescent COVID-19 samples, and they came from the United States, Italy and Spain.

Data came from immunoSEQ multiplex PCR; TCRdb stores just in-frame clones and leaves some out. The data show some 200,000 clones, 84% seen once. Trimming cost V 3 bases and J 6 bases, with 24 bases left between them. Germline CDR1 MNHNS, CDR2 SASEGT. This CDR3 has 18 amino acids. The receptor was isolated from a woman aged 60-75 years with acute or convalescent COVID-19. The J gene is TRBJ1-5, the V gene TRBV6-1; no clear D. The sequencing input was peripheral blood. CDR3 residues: CASSDFETPGYLPQPQHF. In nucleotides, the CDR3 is TGTGCCAGCAGTGATTTTGAGACTCCCGGGTATCTGCCTCAGCCCCAGCATTTT.